Shown below are 30 T cell receptor beta chains from a single sample sequenced in a study of blood T cell repertoires in COVID-19. Profiled with immunoSEQ multiplex PCR; TCRdb holds only in-frame clones, not every one. The data show tens of thousands of clones, 70% to 90% seen once. Sequenced: peripheral blood. These receptors all stem from a human donor in a cohort sampled during active COVID-19.

The CDR3, as DNA: TGCAGCGTGTCACCGGGCTCAGGGGGCCAGCCCCAGCATTTT. It translates to CSVSPGSGGQPQHF. The chain couples TRBV29-1 to TRBJ1-5, with 8 bases identical to TRBD1. In germline, CDR1 is SQVTM, CDR2 ANQGSEA. This CDR3 is built from 14 residues. The V and J ends lost 6 bases and 7 bases, in that order; junction bases with no gene match: 11.

This clone was counted between two and nine times. The chain has TRBV10-1 and TRBJ1-2, with 7 bases identical to TRBD1. Germline CDR1 WNHNN, CDR2 SYGVQD (reference sequence). V shed 0 bases, J shed 4 bases, and the junction held 11 bases outside the gene matches. The CDR3 consists of 17 residues. The DNA for the CDR3 is TGCGCCAGCAGTGAGTCTCCGGGACAGATTTTTTTCTATGGCTACACCTTC. This sequence encodes CASSESPGQIFFYGYTF.

The chain links TRBV2 to TRBJ2-2; 11 bases line up with TRBD1. The trim removed 6 bases at V and 5 bases at J, leaving 2 bases unmatched. CDR3 length: 14 amino acids. The germline gives CDR1 SNHLY, CDR2 FYNNEI. CDR3 DNA sequence: TGTGCCAGCAGAGGACAGGGGGCTACCGGGGAGCTGTTTTTT. This encodes CASRGQGATGELFF.

CDR3 sequence reads: CAITPRGAPDTQYF. The CDR3 nucleotides read TGTGCCATCACCCCGCGAGGAGCGCCAGATACGCAGTATTTT. The gene calls are TRBV10-3 and TRBJ2-3; D unclear. The V gene lost 7 bases and the J gene lost 4 bases, with 15 bases spanning the gap. The CDR3 extends over 14 amino acids. CDR1 and CDR2 from the germline V gene are ENHRY and SYGVKD.

The chain employs TRBV7-2 and TRBJ2-7; weak D call: TRBD1 (7 bases). This CDR3 spans 16 amino acids. V was clipped by 1 base and J by 0 bases, with 13 bases between them. Germline-derived CDR1 and CDR2 are SGHTA and FQGNSA. CDR3: CASSLVAGQTSYEQYF. In DNA form, the CDR3 reads TGTGCCAGCAGCTTAGTGGCGGGACAGACCTCCTACGAGCAGTACTTC.

The J gene is TRBJ2-3, the V gene TRBV6-5; 10 bases match TRBD2. V shed 7 bases, J shed 3 bases, and the junction held 4 bases outside the gene matches. Germline-derived CDR1 and CDR2 are MNHEY and SVGAGI. This CDR3 comprises 14 residues. The CDR3: CASIGTSATDTQYF. The CDR3, as DNA: TGTGCCAGCATTGGGACTAGCGCTACAGATACGCAGTATTTT.

With respect to this clone: Other nucleotide sequences from this sample produce the same CDR3. The chain employs TRBV10-3 and TRBJ2-3; perhaps TRBD2 as D (6 bases). V lost 0 bases and J 2 bases, leaving 9 bases between the germline ends. In germline, CDR1 is ENHRY, CDR2 SYGVKD. The CDR3 has 15 amino acids. The CDR3 coding sequence is TGTGCCATCAGTGAGTCCGCGGGAACCACAGATACGCAGTATTTT. Its translation is CAISESAGTTDTQYF.

The genes are TRBV7-9 and TRBJ1-3, with 10 bases that match TRBD1. The CDR3 runs 14 residues. Trimming at V came to 5 bases and at J to 8 bases, leaving 6 bases not matched to a gene. Germline loops: CDR1 SEHNR, CDR2 FQNEAQ (reference sequence). The CDR3 loop reads CASSQPGQGYTIYF. CDR3 sequence (DNA): TGTGCCAGCAGCCAACCGGGACAGGGGTACACCATATATTTT.

The J gene is TRBJ1-4, the V gene TRBV4-3; D remains unclear. Germline V gene data show CDR1 as LGHNA and CDR2 as YSLEER. The CDR3 contains 17 residues. V gave up 4 bases and J gave up 5 bases, with 20 bases separating them. CDR3 in amino acids: CASSRYPSGQLNEKLFF. The CDR3 DNA is TGCGCCAGCAGCCGATATCCTAGCGGGCAGCTGAATGAAAAACTGTTTTTT.

This clone is a singleton in its sample. The V call is TRBV6-2 or TRBV6-3, the J call TRBJ2-7, with a weak D call TRBD2 (6 bases). The CDR3 covers 13 residues. Trimming cost V 6 bases and J 3 bases, with 12 bases left between them. Per the germline V gene, CDR1 is MNHEY and CDR2 is SVGEGT. CDR3 sequence: CASSKWGDYEQYF. CDR3 in DNA: TGTGCCAGCAGCAAGTGGGGGGACTACGAGCAGTACTTC.

The chain combines TRBV29-1 with TRBJ2-5; 9 nucleotides align to TRBD2. The CDR3 is made up of 14 amino acids. The germline V gene has CDR1 SQVTM and CDR2 ANQGSEA. The trim removed 7 bases at V and 1 base at J, leaving 7 bases unmatched. In nucleotides, the CDR3 is TGCAGCGGAGGGACTAGCCGATTCCAAGAGACCCAGTACTTC. Protein product: CSGGTSRFQETQYF.

This chain uses TRBV5-1 with TRBJ2-3; 8 bases are a match to TRBD2. V lost 1 base, J lost 1 base, and 11 bases stayed unmatched. CDR3 length: 18 amino acids. CDR1 SGHRS and CDR2 YFSETQ come from the germline V gene. The CDR3 here is CASSLPGGASGGTDTQYF. DNA of the CDR3: TGCGCCAGCAGCTTGCCGGGGGGGGCCTCCGGTGGCACAGATACGCAGTATTTT.

This clone was counted between two and nine times. The V call is TRBV10-3, the J call TRBJ2-1; TRBD2 agrees at 11 bases. Looked up from germline, CDR1 is ENHRY and CDR2 is SYGVKD. Trimming took 6 bases from V and 9 from J; bases not matched to a gene: 10. The CDR3 sequence is 15 residues long. The CDR3 coding sequence is TGTGCCATCAGGACATTCACTAGCGGGAGCGGTGAGCAGTTCTTC. Its translation is CAIRTFTSGSGEQFF.

The gene calls are TRBV11-1 and TRBJ2-7; TRBD2 is a possible D gene (6 bases). Between the trimmed V and J ends, which lost 3 bases and 0 bases, there was a span of 9 bases. Per the germline V gene, CDR1 is SGHAT and CDR2 is FQDESV (reference sequence). The CDR3 is made up of 14 amino acids. CDR3 bases: TGTGCCAGCAGCTTGGTGGGAGGCTCCTACGAGCAGTACTTC. The encoded protein is CASSLVGGSYEQYF.

The genes are TRBV18 and TRBJ1-1, with TRBD1 matching 8 bases. Germline trimming cut 8 bases from V and 10 bases from J; bases unmatched to any gene: 12. Germline-derived CDR1 and CDR2 are KGHSH and LQKENI. The CDR3 is 13 amino acids. CDR3 in DNA: TGTGCCAGCGTGAGGGGGCCGGGACAGGTAGCTTTCTTT. Encoded protein: CASVRGPGQVAFF.

The chain combines TRBV6-5 with TRBJ1-5, with D perhaps matching TRBD1 (5 bases). The CDR3 length is 12 residues. Germline V gene data show CDR1 as MNHEY and CDR2 as SVGAGI. V was pared by 8 bases and J by 5 bases, with 10 bases between. In DNA, the CDR3 is TGTGCCAGCCATCGCAGGGATCAGCCCCAGCATTTT. This codes for CASHRRDQPQHF.

V is TRBV9 and J is TRBJ2-3, with D possibly matching TRBD1 (7 bases). The CDR3 length is 16 residues. The V gene lost 3 bases and the J gene lost 1 base, with 15 bases spanning the gap. Germline assignment: CDR1 SGDLS and CDR2 YYNGEE. The DNA of the CDR3 is TGTGCCAGCAGCGCCCAGGGGGGTAGGGGCACAGATACGCAGTATTTT. Residues: CASSAQGGRGTDTQYF.

V is TRBV3-1 (or the pseudogene TRBV3-2) and J is TRBJ2-3, with 10 bases aligning to TRBD2. The CDR3 runs 16 residues. The germline V gene encodes CDR1 LGHDT and CDR2 YNNKEL (reference sequence). J gave up 6 bases and V 6 bases, and 12 bases lay outside the gene matches. The CDR3 spells CASSPNSGGSFDTQYF. CDR3 coding DNA: TGTGCCAGCAGTCCAAATAGCGGGGGGTCCTTCGATACGCAGTATTTT.

This chain links TRBV19 with TRBJ2-7; D perhaps matches TRBD2 (5 bases). Germline CDR1 reads LNHDA; CDR2 reads SQIVND (reference sequence). V was trimmed by 1 base and J by 2 bases, leaving 12 bases between them. The CDR3 spans 15 residues. The CDR3 region is CASSIVRDLAYEQYF. CDR3 nucleotide sequence: TGTGCCAGTAGTATAGTACGGGATCTCGCCTACGAGCAGTACTTC.

This sequence joins TRBV4-1 and TRBJ2-3; 11 nucleotides agree with TRBD1. Trimming cost V 1 base and J 8 bases; bases outside gene matches: 8. The CDR3 totals 16 residues. CDR1 MGHRA and CDR2 YSYEKL come from the germline V gene. The CDR3 protein is CASSQAGTGGLGTQYF. The DNA of the CDR3 is TGCGCCAGCAGCCAAGCCGGGACAGGGGGTCTCGGTACGCAGTATTTT.

The chain links TRBV9 to TRBJ2-1, with 7 bases matching TRBD2. J gave up 5 bases and V 2 bases, and 1 base lay outside the gene matches. CDR1 is SGDLS, CDR2 YYNGEE, per germline. There are 13 residues in the CDR3. CDR3 amino acids: CASSVLADNEQFF. In nucleotides, the CDR3 is TGTGCCAGCAGCGTCCTAGCGGACAATGAGCAGTTCTTC.

Here the CDR3 reads CASSQSLPTGELFF. The CDR3 nucleotides read TGCGCCAGCAGCCAAAGCCTGCCCACCGGGGAGCTGTTTTTT. The chain combines TRBV4-1 with TRBJ2-2; D remains unclear. The CDR3 loop spans 14 amino acids. In germline, CDR1 is MGHRA, CDR2 YSYEKL. The V end was cut by 2 bases, the J end by 4 bases, with 8 bases between.

CDR3 DNA sequence: TGTGCCAGCAGCTCCTCCGGGACAGGGAGGAACGGCTACACCTTC. Amino acid sequence: CASSSSGTGRNGYTF. The chain recombines TRBV7-9 with TRBJ1-2, with 9 bases identical to TRBD1. Germline V gene data show CDR1 as SEHNR and CDR2 as FQNEAQ (reference sequence). With 4 bases clipped from V and 8 bases from J, the junction kept 11 bases outside the gene matches. This CDR3 has 15 amino acids.

V usage is TRBV5-6 and J usage is TRBJ1-2; 9 bases line up with TRBD1. The CDR3 runs 16 residues. Germline V gene sequence: CDR1 SGHDT, CDR2 YYEEEE. Trimming cost V 4 bases and J 4 bases; bases outside gene matches: 11. CDR3 amino acids: CASSLAQGAPLYGYTF. The CDR3 region has the DNA TGTGCCAGCAGCCTTGCACAGGGGGCGCCGCTCTATGGCTACACCTTC.

This chain uses TRBV7-9 with TRBJ2-2, with D perhaps TRBD1 (6 bases). CDR1 and CDR2 from the germline V gene are SEHNR and FQNEAQ (reference sequence). Trimming cost V 0 bases and J 7 bases, with 21 bases left between them. The CDR3 is made up of 18 amino acids. The CDR3, as DNA: TGTGCCAGCAGCTTAGCGTCCATGGCAGGGGTGGTTGTCGGGGAGCTGTTTTTT. Protein: CASSLASMAGVVVGELFF.

The genes are TRBV15 and TRBJ1-4; D uncertain. Germline V lookup: CDR1 LNHNV, CDR2 YYDKDF (reference sequence). Trimming shortened V by 3 bases and J by 4 bases, and 9 bases separated the two germline ends. CDR3 size: 14 residues. The DNA for the CDR3 is TGTGCCACCAGCAGGGGTTGGAGTAATGAAAAACTGTTTTTT. As protein: CATSRGWSNEKLFF.

V is TRBV4-3 and J is TRBJ2-7; perhaps TRBD1 as D (5 bases). Germline V lookup: CDR1 LGHNA, CDR2 YSLEER. Trimming took off 3 bases at V and 0 bases at J, with 15 bases between the two ends. The CDR3 has 16 amino acids. CDR3 DNA: TGCGCCAGCAGCCAGGAAAGTGGGGCGACCTCCTACGAGCAGTACTTC. This translates into CASSQESGATSYEQYF.

This chain joins TRBV7-2 and TRBJ2-7; D is possibly TRBD2 (7 bases). The germline CDR1 and CDR2 sequences are SGHTA and FQGNSA. This CDR3 has 14 residues. Trimming removed 7 bases from V and 0 bases from J, with 13 bases in between. The CDR3 spells CASKTRGPSYEQYF. In DNA, the CDR3 is TGTGCCAGCAAAACGCGGGGGCCCTCCTACGAGCAGTACTTC.

This chain links TRBV11-3 with TRBJ1-1; no firm D call. The CDR3 is made up of 13 amino acids. Trimming cost V 4 bases and J 0 bases, with 6 bases left between them. Per the germline V gene, CDR1 is SGHNT and CDR2 is YENEEA. In DNA form, the CDR3 reads TGTGCCAGCAGCTCCCTCGTGAACACTGAAGCTTTCTTT. This encodes CASSSLVNTEAFF.

In its sample, this clone was seen once. V gene TRBV27 combines with J gene TRBJ1-1; D is unclear. The CDR3 has 16 residues. The germline gives CDR1 MNHEY, CDR2 SMNVEV (reference sequence). Between the trimmed V and J ends, which lost 6 bases and 3 bases, there was a span of 20 bases. The CDR3 is CASSHFLIRRDTEAFF. The CDR3 region has the DNA TGTGCCAGCAGCCACTTTCTTATTCGGCGGGACACTGAAGCTTTCTTT.